This T cell receptor beta chain was obtained from a study of blood T cells in healthy people across ages. Across the study: About one barcoded TCR beta cDNA was captured per two T cells.

Trimming cost V 4 bases and J 3 bases, with 10 bases left between them. There are 13 residues in the CDR3. In germline, CDR1 is SGHRS, CDR2 YFSETQ. Then a second PCR, running roughly 7 to 11 cycles, was carried out with a sample-barcoded 5' primer and a J-beta primer mix. TCRdb passed the 5' RACE reads through MiXCR, listing each CDR3 protein once. The table has some 1.5 million distinct CDR3 sequences, approximately 30% seen once. This clonotype showed up many times. The antigen remains unidentified. Study-level points and caveats: The unsorted PBMCs prevented any conclusive comparison of naive versus antigen-experienced cells. A greater number of naive CD4+ cells and higher diversity distinguished long-lived donors from aged donors.

V usage is TRBV5-1 and J usage is TRBJ1-1; weak D call: TRBD1 (6 bases). Sequencing used blood. The sequence was collected from a young woman in good health. This chain's CDR3 is CASSRRGDTEAFF. The CDR3 region has the DNA TGCGCCAGCAGCCGGAGGGGGGACACTGAAGCTTTCTTT.